The 9 T cell receptor beta chains below come from one sample, sequenced in a study of T cell responses to AZD1222 COVID-19 vaccine. Sequencing used immunoSEQ multiplex PCR; TCRdb keeps in-frame clones, though not all of them. Among 100,000 to 120,000 clones listed, around 82% were seen once. This specimen was peripheral blood, taken on day 0 of AZD1222 vaccination. These TCRs come from an adult in good health.

This clone was observed a single time. The chain links TRBV18 to TRBJ2-4; no reliable D call. CDR3 length: 16 amino acids. Germline loops: CDR1 KGHSH, CDR2 LQKENI. Trimming took 3 bases from V and 0 from J, leaving 12 bases between them. The CDR3 here is CASSPRDPGAKNIQYF. As DNA, the CDR3 is TGTGCCAGCTCACCTAGGGATCCTGGAGCCAAAAACATTCAGTACTTC.

The CDR3 nucleotides read TGCGCCAGCAGCTTTACGGGACAGGGTAGCACCGGGGAGCTGTTTTTT. Amino acids: CASSFTGQGSTGELFF. The rearrangement links TRBV5-1 to TRBJ2-2; the match to TRBD1 covers 9 bases. The CDR3 spans 16 residues. Trimming removed 2 bases from V and 4 bases from J; junction bases left unmatched: 6. Germline V gives CDR1 SGHRS, CDR2 YFSETQ.

The chain uses TRBV7-9 and TRBJ1-5, with TRBD1 matching over 9 bases. Trimming cost V 1 base and J 3 bases; bases outside gene matches: 7. The CDR3 has 17 amino acids. Germline values: CDR1 SEHNR, CDR2 FQNEAQ (reference sequence). The CDR3 DNA reads TGTGCCAGCAGCTTAGAGGGGACAGGGACTTACAATCAGCCCCAGCATTTT. Protein sequence: CASSLEGTGTYNQPQHF.

The chain employs TRBV6-5 and TRBJ1-6, with a weak D call TRBD1 (5 bases). This CDR3 has 15 amino acids. Germline V gene sequence: CDR1 MNHEY, CDR2 SVGAGI. V gave up 2 bases and J gave up 10 bases, with 15 bases separating them. This CDR3 is CASSYDGRGVSPLHF. The CDR3 DNA reads TGTGCCAGCAGTTACGATGGCCGGGGGGTCTCACCCCTCCACTTT.

The V call is TRBV27, the J call TRBJ1-2; the match to TRBD1 covers 7 bases. The CDR3 is 14 residues long. The trim removed 4 bases at V and 8 bases at J, leaving 10 bases unmatched. The germline V gene has CDR1 MNHEY and CDR2 SMNVEV (reference sequence). DNA for the CDR3: TGTGCCAGCAGTTCGGGACAGTGGCCCTCAGGCTACACCTTC. Its protein is CASSSGQWPSGYTF.

This chain links TRBV5-5 with TRBJ2-7; no clear D. V dropped 0 bases and J dropped 4 bases, with 14 bases sitting between them. The germline V gene encodes CDR1 SGHKS and CDR2 YYEKEE (reference sequence). This CDR3 has 15 amino acids. The CDR3 bases are TGTGCCAGCAGCTTGGCTTCGCAGCCACAATACGAGCAGTACTTC. It is translated as CASSLASQPQYEQYF.

In this sample, this clone turned up a few times. V gene TRBV6-2 or TRBV6-3 combines with J gene TRBJ2-1, with D perhaps given as TRBD1 or TRBD2 (7 bases each). The germline gives CDR1 MNHEY, CDR2 SVGEGT. The CDR3 is 14 residues long. The V end lost 5 bases, the J end lost 9 bases, and 17 bases lay between the germline ends. The CDR3 DNA follows: TGTGCCAGCAGTACCCCGGCAGGGGGGGCTGAGCAGTTCTTC. Translated: CASSTPAGGAEQFF.

The rearrangement links TRBV7-9 to TRBJ1-5, with D possibly being TRBD1 (5 bases). Germline V gene sequence: CDR1 SEHNR, CDR2 FQNEAQ (reference sequence). This CDR3 region has 13 residues. V lost 5 bases, J lost 8 bases, and 13 bases lay in between. CDR3 in amino acids: CASSPGGFEPQHF. As DNA, the CDR3 is TGTGCCAGCAGCCCGGGGGGGTTTGAGCCCCAGCATTTT.

The CDR3, as DNA: TGTGCCAGCAGCTTAGTTGGTGCAGGTACGAACACTGAAGCTTTCTTT. Amino acids: CASSLVGAGTNTEAFF. The chain employs TRBV7-9 and TRBJ1-1; D call uncertain. This CDR3 comprises 16 residues. Between the trimmed V and J ends, which lost 1 base and 1 base, there was a span of 13 bases. CDR1 and CDR2 from the germline V gene are SEHNR and FQNEAQ (reference sequence).